A selection of T cell receptor beta chains follows, all from one sample in a study of T-cell memory formation after mild COVID-19. TCRdb re-derived calls from the 5' RACE reads in MiXCR, one entry per CDR3 protein. The sample includes roughly 300,000 distinct CDR3 sequences, 8.2% of them seen just once. The sample was PBMCs or a T cell subset sorted from them (not recorded which). The receptors here all came from a man younger than 30 who had mild COVID-19 (a few samples of this study predate the infection). Cell type and time point are not known. Each CDR3 is given without its conserved first and last residue.

v_call: TRBV18; j_call: TRBJ1-5; cdr3_aa: ASSLDRGHQQPQH
v_call: TRBV20-1; j_call: TRBJ2-4; cdr3_aa: SARRRGALKNIQY
v_call: TRBV7-8; j_call: TRBJ2-5; cdr3_aa: ASSFLQRLAGHNLGGETQY
v_call: TRBV5-1; j_call: TRBJ1-2; cdr3_aa: ASSGGQGSTYGYT
v_call: TRBV9; j_call: TRBJ2-5; cdr3_aa: ASSARDSYSTGETQY
v_call: TRBV5-4; j_call: TRBJ2-2; cdr3_aa: ASSLEPNTGELF
v_call: TRBV7-2; j_call: TRBJ1-5; cdr3_aa: ASSVRNSLDKQPQH
v_call: TRBV20-1; j_call: TRBJ2-7; cdr3_aa: SARTRGVPYEQY
v_call: TRBV11-2; j_call: TRBJ1-2; cdr3_aa: ASSPPASGYPNYGYT
v_call: TRBV7-2; j_call: TRBJ2-7; cdr3_aa: ASSLRGQGAYEQY
v_call: TRBV4-2; j_call: TRBJ2-3; cdr3_aa: ASSQAGTPGTTDTQY
v_call: TRBV7-9; j_call: TRBJ2-1; cdr3_aa: ASRGQGWNEQF
v_call: TRBV3-1; j_call: TRBJ2-2; cdr3_aa: ASSKWDLNTGELF
v_call: TRBV20-1; j_call: TRBJ1-5; cdr3_aa: SARGQDSNQPQH
v_call: TRBV9; j_call: TRBJ1-2; cdr3_aa: ASRDRTGVGDGYT
v_call: TRBV11-2; j_call: TRBJ2-1; cdr3_aa: ASSLGRNNEQF
v_call: TRBV5-1; j_call: TRBJ1-1; cdr3_aa: ASSLGGRVLNTEAF
v_call: TRBV7-9; j_call: TRBJ2-1; cdr3_aa: ASSFQRLYNEQF
v_call: TRBV5-1; j_call: TRBJ2-3; cdr3_aa: ASSLSRGLTDTQY
v_call: TRBV7-9; j_call: TRBJ1-1; cdr3_aa: ASSPPPGSRTEAF
v_call: TRBV20-1; j_call: TRBJ1-5; cdr3_aa: SAQNLRGRSNQPQH
v_call: TRBV10-3; j_call: TRBJ2-7; cdr3_aa: AISTGQGLYEQY
v_call: TRBV7-8; j_call: TRBJ2-3; cdr3_aa: ASRTLAGGSTDTQY
v_call: TRBV4-2; j_call: TRBJ2-6; cdr3_aa: ASSTQGRTGETGANVLT
v_call: TRBV12-3/TRBV12-4; j_call: TRBJ1-5; cdr3_aa: ASSRDGSNQPQH
v_call: TRBV6-1; j_call: TRBJ2-7; cdr3_aa: ASSFDTALGYEQY
v_call: TRBV7-8; j_call: TRBJ1-5; cdr3_aa: ASSKVDSPRPQH
v_call: TRBV20-1; j_call: TRBJ1-2; cdr3_aa: SAPGLNYGYT
v_call: TRBV10-3; j_call: TRBJ1-6; cdr3_aa: ATSEVRAGSPLH
v_call: TRBV5-4; j_call: TRBJ1-2; cdr3_aa: ASSSTLGDRDYGYT
v_call: TRBV9; j_call: TRBJ1-2; cdr3_aa: ASSVSQSGYT
v_call: TRBV6-5; j_call: TRBJ2-1; cdr3_aa: ASTKAASSYNEQF
v_call: TRBV28; j_call: TRBJ2-3; cdr3_aa: ASSQDSLRDTQY
v_call: TRBV14; j_call: TRBJ2-7; cdr3_aa: ASSQEKLLAGDEQY
v_call: TRBV4-2; j_call: TRBJ2-3; cdr3_aa: ASSQDWGRTDTQY
v_call: TRBV20-1; j_call: TRBJ2-5; cdr3_aa: SAREGGFQETQY
v_call: TRBV5-6; j_call: TRBJ1-1; cdr3_aa: ASLGRAATLFTEAF
v_call: TRBV4-1; j_call: TRBJ1-4; cdr3_aa: ASSQTGTGGNEKLF
v_call: TRBV5-1; j_call: TRBJ1-2; cdr3_aa: ASSLDTVGYGYT
v_call: TRBV18; j_call: TRBJ2-3; cdr3_aa: ASSPSRSTDTQY
v_call: TRBV2; j_call: TRBJ2-7; cdr3_aa: ASSAGTGAYEQY
v_call: TRBV7-3; j_call: TRBJ2-5; cdr3_aa: ASSLISQETQY
v_call: TRBV7-2; j_call: TRBJ2-2; cdr3_aa: ASSAQPGQTNTGELF